The present T cell receptor beta chain was sequenced within a study of breast tumors, draining lymph nodes, adjacent tissues. General study results and limits: Compared with lymph nodes, tumors were less diverse; compared with nontumor tissue, more. Findings are consistent with lymph node origin and intratumoral expansion of most tumor T cells. That most tumor T cells come from lymph nodes remained unproven.

In its sample, this clonotype was seen many times. The target antigen is unknown. V dropped 6 bases and J dropped 12; count of bases not matched to a gene: 18. Per the germline V gene, CDR1 is DFQATT and CDR2 is SNEGSKA (reference sequence). The CDR3 totals 17 residues. TCRdb re-called the multiplex PCR reads through MiXCR, storing one row per CDR3 protein. Of roughly 260,000 distinct CDR3 sequences in the sample, 30% to 35% were seen once. The lymph nodes were axillary draining lymph nodes from breast cancer patients. The sample was axillary lymph node tissue. This clonotype was sampled from a female donor with breast cancer. Some clones in this sample may be carry-over from other donors' samples. This chain uses TRBV20-1 with TRBJ2-1; 15 bases align to TRBD2. Here the CDR3 DNA reads TGCAGTGCACGAGAAAGGATCGGGACTAGCGGGGGGAGTGGGCAGTTCTTC. Residues: CSARERIGTSGGSGQFF.